These 11 T cell receptor beta chains originate from one sample sequenced in a study of T cell responses to AZD1222 COVID-19 vaccine. Assay used: immunoSEQ multiplex PCR; TCRdb lists only in-frame clones, some missing. The table includes 100,000 or so clones, about 86% detected once. This sample comprised peripheral blood, obtained on day 0 of AZD1222 vaccination. The source is an adult in good health.

This clone was detected only a few times. The V gene is TRBV6-5, the J gene TRBJ2-2; no clear D. The V gene's germline CDR1 is MNHEY and CDR2 SVGAGI. The V end lost 7 bases, the J end lost 2 bases, and 8 bases lay between the germline ends. The CDR3 covers 13 residues. DNA for the CDR3: TGTGCCAGCATACAGCAAAACACCGGGGAGCTGTTTTTT. It codes for CASIQQNTGELFF.

V is TRBV5-6 and J is TRBJ1-6, with D unresolved. The CDR3 covers 14 residues. V lost 0 bases to trimming and J lost 6 bases, with 7 bases between them. The germline CDR1 and CDR2 sequences are SGHDT and YYEEEE. The DNA for the CDR3 is TGTGCCAGCAGCTTGGATGGAATTAATTCACCCCTCCACTTT. Amino acids: CASSLDGINSPLHF. Full variable domain (outside the CDR3, taken from reference TRBV5-6 and TRBJ1-6): DAGVTQSPTHLIKTRGQQVTLRCSPKSGHDTVSWYQQALGQGPQFIFQYYEEEERQRGNFPDRFSGHQFPNYSSELNVNALLLGDSALYLCASSLDGINSPLHFGNGTRLTVT.

The rearrangement uses TRBV19 and TRBJ2-1; a possible D gene is TRBD2 (6 bases). Trimming pared 8 bases from V and 4 bases from J, leaving 15 bases between. Germline lookup yields CDR1 LNHDA and CDR2 SQIVND (reference sequence). CDR3 length: 14 amino acids. The CDR3 DNA sequence: TGTGCCAGTCGGCAGGGTGCGGGATACAATGAGCAGTTCTTC. This codes for CASRQGAGYNEQFF.

This chain links TRBV28 with TRBJ1-6, with D tentatively TRBD1 (5 bases). Germline V gene lookup returns CDR1 MDHEN and CDR2 SYDVKM. V was clipped by 10 bases and J by 7 bases, with 14 bases between them. The CDR3 runs to 13 residues. CDR3 coding DNA: TGTGCCACCGCCAGGGTTCGCAATTCACCCCTCCACTTT. Its translation: CATARVRNSPLHF.

The chain carries TRBV24-1 and TRBJ2-3, with D possibly matching TRBD1 (6 bases). In germline, CDR1 is KGHDR, CDR2 SFDVKD. The ends were cut back, 4 bases at V and 7 bases at J, with 11 bases in the middle. This CDR3 contains 13 residues. The CDR3 is CATSDPGVHTQYF. The CDR3, as DNA: TGTGCCACCAGTGACCCAGGGGTACATACGCAGTATTTT.

The chain recombines TRBV19 with TRBJ2-2; D may be TRBD1 or TRBD2 (5 bases each). V lost 4 bases to trimming and J lost 3 bases, with 15 bases between them. The CDR3 is 16 residues long. Germline CDR1 reads LNHDA; CDR2 reads SQIVND (reference sequence). The CDR3 is CASSTNRDADTGELFF. The CDR3 nucleotides read TGTGCCAGTAGTACAAACCGGGACGCTGACACCGGGGAGCTGTTTTTT.

V and J are TRBV5-5 and TRBJ2-3; D unclear. This CDR3 has 12 residues. Germline CDR1 SGHKS, CDR2 YYEKEE (reference sequence). V gave up 4 bases and J gave up 6 bases, with 9 bases separating them. The CDR3 reads CASSPQADTQYF. The DNA of the CDR3 is TGTGCCAGCAGCCCCCAAGCGGATACGCAGTATTTT. Full variable domain (outside the CDR3, taken from reference TRBV5-5 and TRBJ2-3): DAGVTQSPTHLIKTRGQQVTLRCSPISGHKSVSWYQQVLGQGPQFIFQYYEKEERGRGNFPDRFSARQFPNYSSELNVNALLLGDSALYLCASSPQADTQYFGPGTRLTVL.

This clone was seen a handful of times. The rearrangement uses TRBV6-5 and TRBJ1-5; possible D gene TRBD1, 5 bases. This CDR3 contains 14 residues. The germline CDR1 and CDR2 sequences are MNHEY and SVGAGI. Trimming left V 3 bases short and J 3 bases short, with 9 bases between. The CDR3 bases are TGTGCCAGCAGTTATCACAGGTTCAATCAGCCCCAGCATTTT. It encodes CASSYHRFNQPQHF.

This chain joins TRBV11-2 and TRBJ2-7, with D maybe TRBD2 (5 bases). CDR1 SGHAT and CDR2 FQNNGV come from the germline V gene. CDR3 size: 15 residues. V dropped 0 bases and J dropped 2 bases, with 11 bases sitting between them. In nucleotides, the CDR3 is TGTGCCAGCAGCTTAGATTCTAGCCCGACCTACGAGCAGTACTTC. Protein: CASSLDSSPTYEQYF.

The chain is built from TRBV28 and TRBJ1-2; tentative D call: TRBD1 (5 bases). With 4 bases removed from V and 5 bases from J, the gap between germline ends came to 17 bases. This CDR3 is built from 15 residues. Germline lookup yields CDR1 MDHEN and CDR2 SYDVKM. The CDR3, as DNA: TGTGCCAGCAGTTGGGGGGGTACTTCTCTTTATGGCTACACCTTC. Protein product: CASSWGGTSLYGYTF.

The genes are TRBV18 and TRBJ2-3; TRBD1 might be the D (7 bases). This CDR3 spans 17 amino acids. The germline V and J ends were trimmed by 0 bases and 2 bases, with 15 bases remaining between them. Germline V CDR1 and CDR2: KGHSH, LQKENI. CDR3 region: CASSPPGGQPYTDTQYF. CDR3 nucleotide sequence: TGTGCCAGCTCACCACCGGGGGGACAGCCTTACACAGATACGCAGTATTTT.